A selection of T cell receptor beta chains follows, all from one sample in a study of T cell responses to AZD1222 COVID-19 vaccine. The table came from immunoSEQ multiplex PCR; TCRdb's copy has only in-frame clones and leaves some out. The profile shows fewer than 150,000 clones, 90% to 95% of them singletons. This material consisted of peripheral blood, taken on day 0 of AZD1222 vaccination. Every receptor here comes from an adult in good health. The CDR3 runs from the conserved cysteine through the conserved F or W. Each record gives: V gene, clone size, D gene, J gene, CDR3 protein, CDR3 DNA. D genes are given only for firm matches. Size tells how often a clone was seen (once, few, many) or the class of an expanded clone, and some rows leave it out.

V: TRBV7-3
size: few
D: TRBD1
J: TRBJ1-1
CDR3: CASIPFSTGGLNTEAFF
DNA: TGTGCCAGCATCCCGTTTTCTACAGGGGGGCTGAACACTGAAGCTTTCTTT

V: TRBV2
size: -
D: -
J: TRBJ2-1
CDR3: CACTRGAKYNEQFF
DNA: TGTGCCTGTACTCGGGGGGCTAAATACAATGAGCAGTTCTTC

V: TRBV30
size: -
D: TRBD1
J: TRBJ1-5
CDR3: CAWRPTKGADSSPHQPQHF
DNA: TGTGCCTGGAGACCTACTAAGGGGGCCGACAGTTCCCCTCATCAGCCCCAGCATTTT

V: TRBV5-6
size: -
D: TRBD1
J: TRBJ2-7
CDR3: CASNLGPFPTGRHEQYF
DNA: TGTGCCAGCAACCTTGGCCCCTTTCCGACAGGGAGACACGAGCAGTACTTC

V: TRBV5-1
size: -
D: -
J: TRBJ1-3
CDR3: CASSSGGSGNTIYF
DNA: TGCGCCAGCAGCTCGGGTGGCTCTGGAAACACCATATATTTT

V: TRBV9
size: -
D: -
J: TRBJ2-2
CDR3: CASSVAGGEAGELFF
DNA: TGTGCCAGCAGCGTAGCAGGAGGTGAAGCCGGGGAGCTGTTTTTT

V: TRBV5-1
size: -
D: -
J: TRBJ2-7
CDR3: CASNVDRSYEQYF
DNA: TGCGCCAGCAACGTCGACAGGTCCTACGAGCAGTACTTC

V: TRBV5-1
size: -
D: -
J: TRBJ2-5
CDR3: CASMARRQETQYF
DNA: TGCGCCAGCATGGCTCGACGCCAAGAGACCCAGTACTTC

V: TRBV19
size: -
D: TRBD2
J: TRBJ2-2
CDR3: CASSMGLAGVLTNTGELFF
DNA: TGTGCCAGTAGTATGGGTCTAGCGGGAGTATTGACGAACACCGGGGAGCTGTTTTTT

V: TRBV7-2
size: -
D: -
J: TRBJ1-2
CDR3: CASSLNLRGNYGYTF
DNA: TGTGCCAGCAGCTTAAACCTCCGGGGGAACTATGGCTACACCTTC

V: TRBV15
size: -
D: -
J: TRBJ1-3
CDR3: CATSRDGGAGNTIYF
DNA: TGTGCCACCAGCAGAGATGGGGGGGCTGGAAACACCATATATTTT

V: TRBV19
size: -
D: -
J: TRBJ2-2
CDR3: CASRSTGTGELFF
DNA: TGTGCCAGTAGATCGACTGGTACCGGGGAGCTGTTTTTT

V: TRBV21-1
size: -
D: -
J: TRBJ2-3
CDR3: CASSLRDCGTDTQYF
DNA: TGTGCCAGCAGTCTACGGGACTGTGGAACAGATACGCAGTATTTT

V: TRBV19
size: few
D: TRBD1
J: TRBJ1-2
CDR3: CASSMNDRDYGYTF
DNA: TGTGCCAGTAGTATGAACGACAGGGATTATGGCTACACCTTC

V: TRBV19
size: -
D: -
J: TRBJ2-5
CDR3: CASSIDPRGTNQETQYF
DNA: TGTGCCAGTAGTATAGATCCCCGGGGGACGAATCAAGAGACCCAGTACTTC

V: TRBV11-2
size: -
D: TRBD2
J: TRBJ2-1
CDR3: CASSSGLAKYNEQFF
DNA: TGTGCCAGCAGCTCGGGACTAGCGAAGTACAATGAGCAGTTCTTC

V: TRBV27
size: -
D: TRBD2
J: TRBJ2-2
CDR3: CASGISGATGELFF
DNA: TGTGCCAGCGGCATTAGCGGGGCCACCGGGGAGCTGTTTTTT

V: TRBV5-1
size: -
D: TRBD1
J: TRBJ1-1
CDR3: CASSLATGGFSEAFF
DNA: TGCGCCAGCAGCTTGGCAACAGGGGGCTTTTCTGAAGCTTTCTTT

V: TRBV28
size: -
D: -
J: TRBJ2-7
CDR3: CASSLHEQYF
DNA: TGTGCCAGCAGCCTCCACGAGCAGTACTTC

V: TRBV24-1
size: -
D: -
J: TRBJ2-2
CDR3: CATSDFSGTNTGELFF
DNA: TGTGCCACCAGTGATTTTAGCGGAACAAACACCGGGGAGCTGTTTTTT

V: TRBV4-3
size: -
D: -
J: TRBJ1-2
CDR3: CASSSRDTYYGYTF
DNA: TGCGCCAGCAGCTCCCGGGACACTTACTATGGCTACACCTTC

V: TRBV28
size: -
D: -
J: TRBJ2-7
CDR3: CASSSRQTYEQYF
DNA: TGTGCCAGCAGTTCTCGACAAACCTACGAGCAGTACTTC

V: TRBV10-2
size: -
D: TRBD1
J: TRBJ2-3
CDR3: CASRTGRTDTQYF
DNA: TGCGCCAGCAGGACAGGGCGCACAGATACGCAGTATTTT

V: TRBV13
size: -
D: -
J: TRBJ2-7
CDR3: CASSDKGSSYEQYF
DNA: TGTGCCAGCAGCGACAAGGGGAGCTCCTACGAGCAGTACTTC

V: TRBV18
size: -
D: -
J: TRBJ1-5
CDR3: CASSPDRYQPQHF
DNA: TGTGCCAGCTCACCGGATCGTTATCAGCCCCAGCATTTT

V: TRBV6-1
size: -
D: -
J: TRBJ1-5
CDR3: CASSERRAYNQPQHF
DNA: TGTGCCAGCAGTGAGAGAAGGGCCTACAATCAGCCCCAGCATTTT

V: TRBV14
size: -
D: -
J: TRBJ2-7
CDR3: CASSQGGPYEQYF
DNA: TGTGCCAGCAGCCAGGGGGGCCCCTACGAGCAGTACTTC

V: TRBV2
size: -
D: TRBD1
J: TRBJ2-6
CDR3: CASSGRQGGANVLTF
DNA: TGTGCCAGCAGTGGACGACAGGGGGGGGCCAACGTCCTGACTTTC

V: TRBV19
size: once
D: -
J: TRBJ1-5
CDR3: CASSIVGGSYSNQPQHF
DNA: TGTGCCAGTAGTATAGTCGGCGGGAGCTATAGCAATCAGCCCCAGCATTTT

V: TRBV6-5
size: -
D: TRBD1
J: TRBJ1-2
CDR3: CASRGQRIGDGYTF
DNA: TGTGCCAGCAGGGGACAGCGGATAGGGGATGGCTACACCTTC

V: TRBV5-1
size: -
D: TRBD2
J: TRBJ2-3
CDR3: CASSPGGGRADTQYF
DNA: TGCGCCAGCAGCCCGGGAGGTGGGCGGGCAGATACGCAGTATTTT

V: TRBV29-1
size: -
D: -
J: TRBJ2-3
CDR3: CSVRPSSVTDTQYF
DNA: TGCAGCGTGCGACCTAGCTCGGTCACAGATACGCAGTATTTT

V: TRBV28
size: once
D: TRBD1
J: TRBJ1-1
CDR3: CASSPTGDTMRAFF
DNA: TGTGCCAGCAGCCCCACAGGGGACACCATGCGCGCTTTCTTT

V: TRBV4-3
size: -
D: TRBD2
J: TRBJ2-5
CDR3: CASSQGVTSVTGETQYF
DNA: TGCGCCAGCAGCCAAGGAGTCACTAGCGTTACCGGCGAGACCCAGTACTTC

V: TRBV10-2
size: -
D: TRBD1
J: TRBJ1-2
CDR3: CASADRGRGYGYTF
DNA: TGCGCCAGCGCTGACAGGGGGCGCGGCTATGGCTACACCTTC

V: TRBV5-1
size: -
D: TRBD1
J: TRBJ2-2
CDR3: CASSFRMGQGQSGELFF
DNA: TGCGCCAGCAGCTTCCGTATGGGACAGGGACAATCTGGGGAGCTGTTTTTT

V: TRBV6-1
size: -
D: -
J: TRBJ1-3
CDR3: CASSEALVQYSGNTIYF
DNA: TGTGCCAGCAGTGAAGCGCTAGTACAGTACTCTGGAAACACCATATATTTT

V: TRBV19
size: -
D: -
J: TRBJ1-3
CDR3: CASSIGGSGNTIYF
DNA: TGTGCCAGTAGTATCGGGGGCTCTGGAAACACCATATATTTT

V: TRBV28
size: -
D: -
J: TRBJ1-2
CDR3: CASSWDNGYTF
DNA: TGTGCCAGCAGTTGGGATAATGGCTACACCTTC

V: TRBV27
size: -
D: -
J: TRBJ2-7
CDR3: CASSFTGTREQYF
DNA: TGTGCCAGCAGTTTTACGGGAACTCGCGAGCAGTACTTC

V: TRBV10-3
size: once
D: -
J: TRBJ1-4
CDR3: CAISELGGQTEKLFF
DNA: TGTGCCATCAGTGAGTTGGGGGGGCAGACTGAAAAACTGTTTTTT

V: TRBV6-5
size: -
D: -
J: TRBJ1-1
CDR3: CASSRSQTEAFF
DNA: TGTGCCAGCAGTCGCTCACAGACTGAAGCTTTCTTT